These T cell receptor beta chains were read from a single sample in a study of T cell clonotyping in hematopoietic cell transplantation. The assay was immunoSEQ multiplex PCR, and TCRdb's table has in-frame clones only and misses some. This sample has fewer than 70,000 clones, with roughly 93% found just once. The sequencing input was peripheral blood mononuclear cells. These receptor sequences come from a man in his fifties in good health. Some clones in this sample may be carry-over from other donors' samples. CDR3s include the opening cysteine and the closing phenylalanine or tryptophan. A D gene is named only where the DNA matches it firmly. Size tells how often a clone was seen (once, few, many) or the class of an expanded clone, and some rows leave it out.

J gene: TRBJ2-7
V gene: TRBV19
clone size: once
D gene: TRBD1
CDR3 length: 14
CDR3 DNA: TGTGCCAGTAGTGAGGGACAGCCATCCTACGAGCAGTACTTC
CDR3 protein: CASSEGQPSYEQYF

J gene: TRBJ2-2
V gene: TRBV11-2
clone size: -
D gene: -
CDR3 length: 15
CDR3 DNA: TGTGCCAGCAGCGCCGTACCCCGAAACACCGGGGAGCTGTTTTTT
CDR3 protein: CASSAVPRNTGELFF

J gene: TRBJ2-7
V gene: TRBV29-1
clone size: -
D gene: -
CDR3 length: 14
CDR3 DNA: TGCAGCGTTGGAGGGTCAGGAGCCTACTACGAGCAGTACTTC
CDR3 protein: CSVGGSGAYYEQYF

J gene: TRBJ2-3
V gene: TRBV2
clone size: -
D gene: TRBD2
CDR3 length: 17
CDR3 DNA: TGTGCCAGCAGTGAAGCAGGACTAGCGGGGAGCACAGATACGCAGTATTTT
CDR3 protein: CASSEAGLAGSTDTQYF

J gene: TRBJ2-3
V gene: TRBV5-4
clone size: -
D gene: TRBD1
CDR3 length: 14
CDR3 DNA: TGTGCCAGCAGCCAGACAGGGGGGGCAGATACGCAGTATTTT
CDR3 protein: CASSQTGGADTQYF

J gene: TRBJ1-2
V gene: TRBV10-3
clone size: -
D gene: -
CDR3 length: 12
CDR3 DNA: TGTGCCATCAGTGGGGAAACAGAAGGCTACACCTTC
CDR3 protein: CAISGETEGYTF

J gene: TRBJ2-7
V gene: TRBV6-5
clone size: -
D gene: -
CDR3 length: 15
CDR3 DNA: TGTGCCAGCAGTTACCGAGACAGGCTAGGCTACGAGCAGTACTTC
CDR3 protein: CASSYRDRLGYEQYF

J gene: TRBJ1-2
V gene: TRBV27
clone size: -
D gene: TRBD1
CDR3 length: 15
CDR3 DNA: TGTGCCAGCAGTTCAGGACAGGGTTTGATCTATGGCTACACCTTC
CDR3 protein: CASSSGQGLIYGYTF

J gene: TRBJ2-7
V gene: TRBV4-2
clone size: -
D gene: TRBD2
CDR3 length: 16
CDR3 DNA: TGTGCCAGCAGCCAAGATCGTACTAGCGGAGCCTACGAGCAGTACTTC
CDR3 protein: CASSQDRTSGAYEQYF

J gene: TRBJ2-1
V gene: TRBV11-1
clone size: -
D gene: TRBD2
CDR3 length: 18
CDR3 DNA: TGTGCCAGCAGAACGGGACTAGCGGGGGAGAGCTCCTACAATGAGCAGTTCTTC
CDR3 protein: CASRTGLAGESSYNEQFF

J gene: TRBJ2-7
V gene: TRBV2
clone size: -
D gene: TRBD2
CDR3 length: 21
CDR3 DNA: TGTGCCAGCAGTGAATTCAAGGCGACTAGCGGGAGGGCCGGGGTCGTCTACGAGCAGTACTTC
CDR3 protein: CASSEFKATSGRAGVVYEQYF

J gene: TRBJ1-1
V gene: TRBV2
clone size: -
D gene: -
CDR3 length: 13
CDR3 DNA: TGTGCCAGCAACCTAAGGGGGAACACTGAAGCTTTCTTT
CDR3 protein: CASNLRGNTEAFF

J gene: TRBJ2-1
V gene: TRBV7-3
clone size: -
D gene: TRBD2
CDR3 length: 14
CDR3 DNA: TGTGCCAGCAGGGGGACTAGCCAATCTAATGAGCAGTTCTTC
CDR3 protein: CASRGTSQSNEQFF

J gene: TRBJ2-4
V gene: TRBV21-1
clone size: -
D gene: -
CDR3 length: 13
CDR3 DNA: TGTGCCACCGCGGAGCAGGACAAAAACATTCAGTACTTC
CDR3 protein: CATAEQDKNIQYF

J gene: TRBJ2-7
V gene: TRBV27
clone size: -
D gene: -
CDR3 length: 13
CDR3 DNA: TGTGCCAGCAGCCCCGATAGATCCGGGGAGCAGTACTTC
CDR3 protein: CASSPDRSGEQYF

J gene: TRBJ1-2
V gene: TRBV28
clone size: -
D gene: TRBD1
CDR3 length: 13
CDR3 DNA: TGTGCCAGCAGGACAGGGTTATATAATGGCTACACCTTC
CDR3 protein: CASRTGLYNGYTF

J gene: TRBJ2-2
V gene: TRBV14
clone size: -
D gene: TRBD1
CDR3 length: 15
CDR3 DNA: TGTGCCAGCAGCCCTAAATTGACAGGGAACGGGGAGCTGTTTTTT
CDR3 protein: CASSPKLTGNGELFF

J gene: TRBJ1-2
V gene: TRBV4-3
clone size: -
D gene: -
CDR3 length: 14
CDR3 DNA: TGCGCCAGCAGCCAAGGCGGGTCTACCTATGGCTACACCTTC
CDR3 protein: CASSQGGSTYGYTF

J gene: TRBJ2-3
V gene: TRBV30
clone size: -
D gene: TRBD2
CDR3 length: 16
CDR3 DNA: TGTGCCTGGAGTGTTCCCACTAGCGGGAGCACAGATACGCAGTATTTT
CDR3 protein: CAWSVPTSGSTDTQYF

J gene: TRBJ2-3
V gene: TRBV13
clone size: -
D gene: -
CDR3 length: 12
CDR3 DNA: TGTGCCAGCAGCTTGCGATTAGATACGCAGTATTTT
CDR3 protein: CASSLRLDTQYF

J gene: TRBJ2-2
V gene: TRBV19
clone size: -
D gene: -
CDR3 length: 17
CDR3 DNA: TGTGCCAGTAGTATAAGGGGACGGAGGCCCGACACCGGGGAGCTGTTTTTT
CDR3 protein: CASSIRGRRPDTGELFF

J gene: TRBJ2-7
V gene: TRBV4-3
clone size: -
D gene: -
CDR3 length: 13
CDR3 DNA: TGCGCCAGCAGCCAATTTTTAGAGGGCGAGCAGTACTTC
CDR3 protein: CASSQFLEGEQYF

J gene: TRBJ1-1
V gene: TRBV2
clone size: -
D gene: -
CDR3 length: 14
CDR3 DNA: TGTGCCAGCATAAGTCTTCCAGGGAGGACTGAAGCTTTCTTT
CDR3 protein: CASISLPGRTEAFF

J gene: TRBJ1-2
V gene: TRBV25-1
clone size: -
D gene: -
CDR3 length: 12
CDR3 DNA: TGTGCCAGCAGTGTCGGGACATATGGCTACACCTTC
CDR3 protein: CASSVGTYGYTF

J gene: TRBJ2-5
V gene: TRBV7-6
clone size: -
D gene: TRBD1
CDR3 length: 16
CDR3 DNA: TGTGCCAGCAGCTTTGGGGGACAGGGGGCAACGAAGACCCAGTACTTC
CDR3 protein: CASSFGGQGATKTQYF

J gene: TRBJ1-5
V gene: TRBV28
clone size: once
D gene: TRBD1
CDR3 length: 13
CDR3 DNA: TGTGCCAGTATACAGGGGGCAAATCAGCCCCAGCATTTT
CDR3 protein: CASIQGANQPQHF

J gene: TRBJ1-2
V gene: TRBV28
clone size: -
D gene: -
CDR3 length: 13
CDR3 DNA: TGTGCCAGCAGTTTAAGGGACCAAGCCAGCTACACCTTC
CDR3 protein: CASSLRDQASYTF

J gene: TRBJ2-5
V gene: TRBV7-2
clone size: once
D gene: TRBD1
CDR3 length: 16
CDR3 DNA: TGTGCCAGCAGCTTTGGGACAGGGGGCGCTGGCGAGACCCAGTACTTC
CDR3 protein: CASSFGTGGAGETQYF